Each of the 21 T cell receptor beta chains below was sequenced from the same sample in a study of response to subunit inactivated influenza vaccine. TCRdb reanalysed the RT-PCR reads using MiXCR and keeps one entry per CDR3 protein. There are under 550,000 distinct CDR3 sequences in the sample; 7.2% occur only once, and roughly 14% lies in the top ten. The source material was PBMCs from blood, sampled less than 30 months after vaccination. Receptors originate from a man between 50 and 69 years old who received an inactivated influenza vaccine.

There are a few counts of this clonotype. V and J are TRBV28 and TRBJ2-7; TRBD2 might be the D (5 bases). Per the germline V gene, CDR1 is MDHEN and CDR2 is SYDVKM. This CDR3 contains 14 residues. V gave up 1 base and J gave up 3 bases, with 10 bases separating them. This CDR3 reads CASSLYAGYYEQYF. The CDR3 DNA sequence: TGTGCCAGCAGTTTATACGCGGGTTACTACGAGCAGTACTTC. Combining the CDR3 with reference TRBV28 and TRBJ2-7 gives the whole variable domain DVKVTQSSRYLVKRTGEKVFLECVQDMDHENMFWYRQDPGLGLRLIYFSYDVKMKEKGDIPEGYSVSREKKERFSLILESASTNQTSMYLCASSLYAGYYEQYFGPGTRLTVT.

The table lists this clonotype with a few counts. The J gene is TRBJ2-5, the V gene TRBV5-1; 7 bases are a match to TRBD1. V lost 5 bases to trimming and J lost 3 bases; unmatched junction nucleotides: 13. Germline CDR1 SGHRS, CDR2 YFSETQ. This CDR3 has 16 amino acids. This CDR3 is CASRRSTGQTEETQYF. The CDR3 coding sequence is TGCGCCAGCAGAAGATCAACGGGACAGACTGAAGAGACCCAGTACTTC.

The chain has TRBV28 and TRBJ2-1, with D uncertain. The germline V and J ends were trimmed by 2 bases and 9 bases, with 8 bases remaining between them. Germline-derived CDR1 and CDR2 are MDHEN and SYDVKM. The CDR3 spans 12 residues. CDR3 residues: CASSLIRGEQFF. The CDR3 coding sequence is TGTGCCAGCAGTTTAATCAGAGGTGAGCAGTTCTTC.

This chain links TRBV11-2 with TRBJ2-3; D remains ambiguous. Germline V gene data show CDR1 as SGHAT and CDR2 as FQNNGV. CDR3 length equals 13 residues. V was shortened by 5 bases and J by 4 bases, with 10 bases between the two germline ends. The CDR3 spells CASSPTPPDTQYF. The CDR3 DNA reads TGTGCCAGCAGCCCCACCCCCCCAGATACGCAGTATTTT.

This clonotype was observed a handful of times. This rearrangement joins TRBV5-5 to TRBJ1-1; unclear D gene. Per germline, CDR1 SGHKS and CDR2 YYEKEE (reference sequence). Trimming shortened V by 6 bases and J by 3 bases, and 15 bases separated the two germline ends. There are 14 residues in the CDR3. This chain's CDR3 is CASTLGWADTEAFF. DNA for the CDR3: TGTGCCAGCACCCTTGGGTGGGCGGACACTGAAGCTTTCTTT.

This clonotype was detected only a few times. This chain links TRBV12-3 or TRBV12-4 with TRBJ1-6, with TRBD1 matching 8 bases. CDR3 length equals 14 residues. V shed 3 bases, J shed 6 bases, and the junction held 1 base outside the gene matches. The CDR3 protein is CASSFTGGNSPLHF. CDR3 nucleotides: TGTGCCAGCAGTTTTACAGGGGGTAATTCACCCCTCCACTTT.

This clonotype showed up many times. The chain links TRBV5-1 to TRBJ2-7; 9 bases agree with TRBD1. The CDR3 runs 19 residues. Germline lookup yields CDR1 SGHRS and CDR2 YFSETQ. The V gene end was trimmed by 2 bases and the J gene end by 6 bases; junction bases not matched to a gene: 21. CDR3 residues: CASSFYDSGTGSSISEQYF. The CDR3 DNA is TGCGCCAGCAGCTTCTACGATTCTGGGACAGGGAGTTCGATCTCCGAGCAGTACTTC.

This clonotype turned up a few times. The V call is TRBV11-2, the J call TRBJ2-3; 10 positions agree with TRBD2. Germline V gives CDR1 SGHAT, CDR2 FQNNGV. The V gene end was trimmed by 3 bases and the J gene end by 4 bases; junction bases not matched to a gene: 7. The CDR3 has 16 residues. The CDR3 nucleotides read TGTGCCAGCAGCTTTAAGCGGGGGGGCCGCCCAGATACGCAGTATTTT. It specifies CASSFKRGGRPDTQYF.

The table lists this clonotype with a few counts. V usage is TRBV25-1 and J usage is TRBJ1-5, with TRBD1 as a possible D gene (5 bases). The CDR3 runs to 13 residues. Germline CDR1 reads MGHDK; CDR2 reads SYGVNS. Trimming took 8 bases from V and 3 from J, leaving 11 bases between them. Here the CDR3 reads CASGGGYNQPQHF. The DNA of the CDR3 is TGTGCCAGCGGCGGGGGATACAATCAGCCCCAGCATTTT.

V gene TRBV10-3 combines with J gene TRBJ2-3; D uncertain. Germline V gene data show CDR1 as ENHRY and CDR2 as SYGVKD. The CDR3 totals 14 residues. V lost 6 bases to trimming and J lost 1 base, with 11 bases between them. The CDR3 loop reads CAISRTDRTDTQYF. The CDR3 DNA is TGTGCCATCAGCCGTACCGACCGCACAGATACGCAGTATTTT.

This clonotype was counted only a few times. The rearrangement uses TRBV29-1 and TRBJ2-5; the D call may be TRBD1 or TRBD2 (5 bases each). The CDR3 is 11 amino acids. The germline gives CDR1 SQVTM, CDR2 ANQGSEA. V was pared by 3 bases and J by 5 bases, with 7 bases between. This CDR3 is CSVDWGETQYF. CDR3 nucleotide sequence: TGCAGCGTTGACTGGGGGGAGACCCAGTACTTC.

The table lists this clonotype with a few counts. J is TRBJ2-7 and V is TRBV20-1; 10 bases fit TRBD1. Germline V gene lookup returns CDR1 DFQATT and CDR2 SNEGSKA (reference sequence). The CDR3 consists of 14 residues. V lost 6 bases and J lost 5; bases outside the gene matches: 10. CDR3 region: CSAQFPGQGNEQYF. The CDR3 coding sequence is TGCAGTGCCCAATTCCCGGGACAGGGGAACGAGCAGTACTTC.

This chain links TRBV20-1 with TRBJ1-5; D call uncertain. The V and J ends lost 0 bases and 5 bases respectively, with 17 bases between them. This CDR3 is 16 amino acids long. The germline V gene encodes CDR1 DFQATT and CDR2 SNEGSKA (reference sequence). The CDR3 loop reads CSARDGSKGGYQPQHF. The CDR3 coding sequence is TGCAGTGCTAGAGATGGCAGCAAGGGTGGCTATCAGCCCCAGCATTTT.

In this sample, this clonotype turned up many times. This chain connects TRBV20-1 to TRBJ2-1; D is perhaps TRBD1 (6 bases). Germline V gene sequence: CDR1 DFQATT, CDR2 SNEGSKA (reference sequence). The V and J ends lost 6 bases and 5 bases respectively, with 17 bases between them. The CDR3 spans 14 residues. CDR3 residues: CSAPRDNRDNEQFF. The DNA for the CDR3 is TGCAGTGCCCCAAGGGACAATCGCGACAATGAGCAGTTCTTC.

This clonotype was observed at least ten times. Here the CDR3 DNA reads TGCAGTGCTGGGACAGCGAAGTCCTACGAGCAGTACTTC. Amino acid sequence: CSAGTAKSYEQYF. The chain is built from TRBV20-1 and TRBJ2-7; TRBD1 aligns across 7 bases. Germline CDR1 DFQATT, CDR2 SNEGSKA (reference sequence). CDR3 length: 13 residues. Unmatched junction bases numbered 5, after V lost 5 bases and J lost 1 base.

The chain uses TRBV10-1 and TRBJ2-1; tentatively, D is TRBD1 or TRBD2 (5 bases each). The V end was cut by 2 bases, the J end by 6 bases, with 14 bases between. CDR1 and CDR2 from the germline V gene are WNHNN and SYGVQD (reference sequence). There are 15 residues in the CDR3. CDR3 nucleotide sequence: TGCGCCAGCAGTGAGGGGAAGGGGAGCGGCAATGAGCAGTTCTTC. This sequence encodes CASSEGKGSGNEQFF.

This clonotype appeared a few times. The rearrangement uses TRBV5-1 and TRBJ2-2; perhaps TRBD2 as D (5 bases). Germline V gene sequence: CDR1 SGHRS, CDR2 YFSETQ. Trimming stripped 0 bases from V and 2 bases from J, with 11 bases between. CDR3 length equals 16 residues. The CDR3 region is CASSLEPAGNTGELFF. The CDR3 DNA follows: TGCGCCAGCAGCTTGGAGCCGGCGGGCAACACCGGGGAGCTGTTTTTT.

Many counts were recorded for this clonotype. CDR3 nucleotide sequence: TGCGCCAGCAGCCAAGAAGGCAGGAGTACCACCGGGGAGCTGTTTTTT. It codes for CASSQEGRSTTGELFF. The rearrangement links TRBV4-3 to TRBJ2-2; D call uncertain. Germline CDR1 is LGHNA and CDR2 is YSLEER. CDR3 length equals 16 residues. Deletions cut 0 bases from V and 4 bases from J, with 12 bases between.

This clonotype was observed a handful of times. This sequence joins TRBV27 and TRBJ2-7, with 7 bases matching TRBD1. Germline V lookup: CDR1 MNHEY, CDR2 SMNVEV (reference sequence). CDR3 length equals 14 residues. After removal of 6 bases from V and 5 bases from J, the junction contained 10 bases not matched to a gene. The DNA of the CDR3 is TGTGCCAGCAGCCTCTCGACAGGGATAAACGAGCAGTACTTC. Translating it yields CASSLSTGINEQYF.

This clonotype has a count of ten or more. CDR3 residues: CASRQGAGETQYF. The DNA for the CDR3 is TGTGCCAGCAGACAGGGGGCGGGGGAGACCCAGTACTTC. This chain links TRBV7-6 with TRBJ2-5; 9 nucleotides agree with TRBD1. The CDR3 runs 13 residues. CDR1 is SGHVS, CDR2 FNYEAQ, per germline. Trimming at V came to 6 bases and at J to 5 bases, leaving 4 bases not matched to a gene.

This clonotype was recorded a few times. The chain is built from TRBV7-2 and TRBJ1-2; D may be TRBD1 (6 bases). The length of the CDR3 is 13 residues. The V gene lost 6 bases and the J gene lost 4 bases, with 12 bases spanning the gap. Germline assignment: CDR1 SGHTA and CDR2 FQGNSA. The CDR3, as DNA: TGTGCCAGCAGTCCCGCAGGGGCCTATGGCTACACCTTC. This sequence encodes CASSPAGAYGYTF.